Listed below are T cell receptor beta chains from one sample, sequenced in a study of T cell responses to AZD1222 COVID-19 vaccine. Assay: immunoSEQ multiplex PCR; the TCRdb copy retains only in-frame clones and omits some. Of over 150,000 clones in the sample, about 90% were seen once. Sequenced here: peripheral blood, sampled on day 0 of AZD1222 vaccination. All receptors derive from an adult in good health. The CDR3 runs from the conserved cysteine through the conserved F or W. The D gene is left open where the match is weak. Clone size is stated in some rows and not others, as once, few, many or a class when expanded.

cdr3_length,clone_size,v_call,d_call,j_call,cdr3_nt,cdr3_aa
14,NA,TRBV18,NA,TRBJ2-7,TGTGCCACCACCCCCACGGGGAGCTCCTACGAGCAGTACTTC,CATTPTGSSYEQYF
14,NA,TRBV6-5,NA,TRBJ1-2,TGTGCCAGCAGTTACTCGGGTGGGGGGTTCGGCTACACCTTC,CASSYSGGGFGYTF
15,NA,TRBV9,NA,TRBJ2-7,TGTGCCAGCAGCCCAGGCCAGAGTAGCCACTACGAGCAGTACTTC,CASSPGQSSHYEQYF
15,NA,TRBV24-1,NA,TRBJ2-6,TGTGCCACCAGTGATATGAGGGCTGGGGCCAACGTCCTGACTTTC,CATSDMRAGANVLTF
17,once,TRBV4-2,TRBD1,TRBJ1-5,TGTGCCAGCAGCGGTCGCACAGGGGTTGACGGCAATCAGCCCCAGCATTTT,CASSGRTGVDGNQPQHF
14,NA,TRBV5-1,NA,TRBJ2-7,TGCGCCAGCAGCTTGTCGGTAGCCTCCTACGAGCAGTACTTC,CASSLSVASYEQYF
13,NA,TRBV5-4,NA,TRBJ2-7,TGTGCCAGCAGCTCAAAACAGGCCTACGAGCAGTACTTC,CASSSKQAYEQYF
14,NA,TRBV27,TRBD1,TRBJ2-2,TGTGCCAGCAGTTTGACAGGGGCGAGTGGGGAGCTGTTTTTT,CASSLTGASGELFF
14,NA,TRBV2,TRBD1,TRBJ1-2,TGTGCCAGCAATTTCGACAGGGGAGGCTATGGCTACACCTTC,CASNFDRGGYGYTF
13,NA,TRBV23-1,NA,TRBJ2-7,TGCGCCAGCCTCCTCCTGCGGGCCTACGAGCAGTACTTC,CASLLLRAYEQYF
15,NA,TRBV5-1,TRBD1,TRBJ1-2,TGCGCCAGCAGAAATCCCAGGGACAGTCAAAGTGGCTACACCTTC,CASRNPRDSQSGYTF
15,NA,TRBV7-9,NA,TRBJ1-5,TGTGCCAGCAGCCTGGGGCCGGGTTTCAATCAGCCCCAGCATTTT,CASSLGPGFNQPQHF
13,NA,TRBV12-3/TRBV12-4,NA,TRBJ2-5,TGTGCCAGCAGTTTAGCCAGGAAAGAGACCCAGTACTTC,CASSLARKETQYF
19,NA,TRBV5-4,NA,TRBJ2-1,TGTGCCAGCAGCTCCGGGACCAGGAGAATTAAAAGCTCCTACAATGAGCAGTTCTTC,CASSSGTRRIKSSYNEQFF
15,once,TRBV2,TRBD1,TRBJ1-5,TGTGCCAGCGCCGGGACAGGGGCCGTCAATCAGCCCCAGCATTTT,CASAGTGAVNQPQHF
13,NA,TRBV20-1,NA,TRBJ1-2,TGCAGTGCTAGTAGTCCAGCACGATATGGCTACACCTTC,CSASSPARYGYTF
16,NA,TRBV5-1,TRBD1,TRBJ2-5,TGCGCCAGCAGCCCATCGGACAGGGTAAGCGGAGAGACCCAGTACTTC,CASSPSDRVSGETQYF
14,NA,TRBV11-2,NA,TRBJ1-2,TGTGCCAGCAGCCCGACCTCGGATAACTATGGCTACACCTTC,CASSPTSDNYGYTF
14,NA,TRBV11-2,NA,TRBJ2-7,TGTGCCAGCAGGAATACAGCCTCCGCCTACGAGCAGTACTTC,CASRNTASAYEQYF
15,NA,TRBV6-5,NA,TRBJ2-7,TGTGCCAGCATTAATTCGGCGGGGAGCTCCTACGAGCAGTACTTC,CASINSAGSSYEQYF
15,once,TRBV5-1,TRBD1,TRBJ1-5,TGCGCCAGATATTCCAACAGGGGCGTCAATCAGCCCCAGCATTTT,CARYSNRGVNQPQHF
13,NA,TRBV28,NA,TRBJ1-3,TGTGCCAGCACCGTGAGCTCTGGAAACACCATATATTTT,CASTVSSGNTIYF
16,NA,TRBV27,NA,TRBJ1-2,TGTGCCAGCAGTTTTTCACAGAGATACAGAAACTATGGCTACACCTTC,CASSFSQRYRNYGYTF
16,NA,TRBV6-6,NA,TRBJ1-5,TGTGCCAGCAGTTACTCCATTAGGGACAGCAATCAGCCCCAGCATTTT,CASSYSIRDSNQPQHF
17,NA,TRBV21-1,NA,TRBJ1-4,TGTGCCAGCAGACGGACAGGGAAAGGCCCAACTAATGAAAAACTGTTTTTT,CASRRTGKGPTNEKLFF
18,NA,TRBV7-3,TRBD2,TRBJ2-2,TGTGCCAGCAGCTGGGGACTAGCGGGAGGGCGCGACACCGGGGAGCTGTTTTTT,CASSWGLAGGRDTGELFF
12,NA,TRBV19,NA,TRBJ2-3,TGTGCCAGTAGTATACCAGGGGATACGCAGTATTTT,CASSIPGDTQYF
15,once,TRBV7-9,NA,TRBJ1-2,TGTGCCAGCACCCAACGGGGGGCTCCGGTTCATGGCTACACCTTC,CASTQRGAPVHGYTF
11,NA,TRBV27,NA,TRBJ2-7,TGTGCCAGCAGTTTCCAGTACGAGCAGTACTTC,CASSFQYEQYF
14,NA,TRBV2,NA,TRBJ1-6,TGTGCCAGTTTAGTCGGGGGCCTTAATTCACCCCTCCACTTT,CASLVGGLNSPLHF
14,NA,TRBV19,NA,TRBJ1-4,TGTGCCAGTAGTATCCAGGGAAGGAATGAAAAACTGTTTTTT,CASSIQGRNEKLFF
18,NA,TRBV6-1,NA,TRBJ2-7,TGTGCCAGCAGTGTTTTAGTGTTTGTGGGGACGGCCCCCTACGAGCAGTACTTC,CASSVLVFVGTAPYEQYF
20,NA,TRBV27,NA,TRBJ2-7,TGTGCCAGCAGTTTATGGACCCCCGGGGCGAGCAACCAGAGCTCCTACGAGCAGTACTTC,CASSLWTPGASNQSSYEQYF
13,NA,TRBV11-2,NA,TRBJ2-7,TGTGCCAGCAGTTTCTTTACTACCTACGAGCAGTACTTC,CASSFFTTYEQYF
15,NA,TRBV6-4,NA,TRBJ1-2,TGTGCCAGCAGTGAATCGGGAGGGATGGGCTATGGCTACACCTTC,CASSESGGMGYGYTF
14,once,TRBV2,NA,TRBJ1-5,TGTGCCAGCAGTGTCATGGGGAGCAATCAGCCCCAGCATTTT,CASSVMGSNQPQHF
16,NA,TRBV5-1,TRBD2,TRBJ2-3,TGCGCCAGCCAGACCGGGACTAGCGGATTCACAGATACGCAGTATTTT,CASQTGTSGFTDTQYF
16,NA,TRBV6-5,NA,TRBJ1-2,TGTGCCAGCAGCTACAGGGACCCCTCGGTGAGCTATGGCTACACCTTC,CASSYRDPSVSYGYTF
17,NA,TRBV4-1,NA,TRBJ1-1,TGCGCCAGCAGCCAAGATTCTATCAGACAGTTTAGGGCTGAAGCTTTCTTT,CASSQDSIRQFRAEAFF
13,few,TRBV10-3,NA,TRBJ1-1,TGTGCCATCAGTGGACAGGAGAACACTGAAGCTTTCTTT,CAISGQENTEAFF
19,NA,TRBV3-1/TRBV3-2,NA,TRBJ2-3,TGTGCCAGCAGCCAATGGGGCCAGGGAAAGGGTGGGGGCACAGATACGCAGTATTTT,CASSQWGQGKGGGTDTQYF
15,NA,TRBV11-2,NA,TRBJ1-6,TGTGCCAGCAGCTTAGCGCCCCAGGGGAATTCACCCCTCCACTTT,CASSLAPQGNSPLHF
13,once,TRBV6-5,NA,TRBJ1-6,TGTGCCACCGATCAGGGGCCCGATAGGCCCCTCCACTTT,CATDQGPDRPLHF
15,few,TRBV4-3,NA,TRBJ2-2,TGCGCCAGCAGCCAAGAATACTCGGGCACCGGGGAGCTGTTTTTT,CASSQEYSGTGELFF
12,NA,TRBV25-1,NA,TRBJ1-4,TGTGCCAGCAGTGAACGTCAGGAAAAACTGTTTTTT,CASSERQEKLFF
15,NA,TRBV29-1,TRBD2,TRBJ2-7,TGCAGCGTGGTAAAGAGCGGGGGGGCTGTGAACGAGCAGTACTTC,CSVVKSGGAVNEQYF
15,NA,TRBV19,TRBD2,TRBJ2-7,TGTGCCAGTAGTATAGTCCTGGCCAGGGAGGGCGAGCAGTACTTC,CASSIVLAREGEQYF
15,NA,TRBV5-1,NA,TRBJ2-7,TGCGCCAGCAGCTTAAACATCGGTAGCTCCTACGAGCAGTACTTC,CASSLNIGSSYEQYF
11,NA,TRBV28,NA,TRBJ2-3,TGTGCCAGCAGTTTAGCAGATACGCAGTATTTT,CASSLADTQYF
16,once,TRBV5-1,NA,TRBJ2-3,TGCGCCAGCAGCTTGGGGGAAGGGTTACGCACAGATACGCAGTATTTT,CASSLGEGLRTDTQYF
16,NA,TRBV30,NA,TRBJ1-3,TGTGCCTGGAGTGTACCGGGACAAATCTCTGGAAACACCATATATTTT,CAWSVPGQISGNTIYF
16,once,TRBV5-4,NA,TRBJ1-4,TGTGCCAGCAGCTCCAAGTCGACGGAGATTAATGAAAAACTGTTTTTT,CASSSKSTEINEKLFF
16,NA,TRBV5-1,NA,TRBJ1-4,TGCGCCAGCAGTCACTCCGCGGGGGCAACTAATGAAAAACTGTTTTTT,CASSHSAGATNEKLFF
16,NA,TRBV6-5,TRBD1,TRBJ2-7,TGTGCCAGCAGTTCCCCGACAGGGGGTATTCTCTACGAGCAGTACTTC,CASSSPTGGILYEQYF
16,NA,TRBV28,NA,TRBJ1-1,TGTGCCAGCAGCCAGGTGGAGGGGGGCGTTAGAACTGAAGCTTTCTTT,CASSQVEGGVRTEAFF